The T cell receptor beta chain under discussion was sequenced for a study of OX40 agonist ivuxolimab in advanced cancers. Whole-study context: People who had prior anti-PD-1, anti-PD-L1 or anti-CTLA-4 therapy could take part, and less than 50% had some. The study's findings and limits: Some nonresponders likewise displayed low normalized T-cell clonal expansion. Patients with a partial response at 0.1-3.0 mg/kg had among the lowest clonal expansion.

The CDR3 has 11 amino acids. V shed 5 bases and J shed 6 bases, with 6 bases lying between them. CDR1 is SGHAT and CDR2 is FQDESV in the germline V gene (reference sequence). The data were produced by immunoSEQ multiplex PCR, yet TCRdb's version contains in-frame clones alone and is incomplete. Of under 100,000 clones listed, 80% to 95% were seen once; the top ten hold 0.55% to 0.65%. As regards this clone: No antigen is known for it.

This receptor was taken from an adult with an advanced solid tumor such as melanoma, head and neck, liver or kidney cancer. The material was CD4+ or CD8+ T cells sorted from blood, obtained in a trial of the OX40 agonist ivuxolimab. The chain links TRBV11-1 to TRBJ2-3; D unresolved. CDR3 amino acids: CASSTLDTQYF. CDR3 DNA: TGTGCCAGCAGCACCCTTGATACGCAGTATTTT.